This record looks at one TCR beta chain sequence and its context. Its antigen remains undetermined. Base quality data are lacking; no much larger clone is found one base away. The entry originates in a study of cytomegalovirus exposure and HLA in healthy donors (dated by TCRdb to 2017 to 2019). About the full investigation: According to an earlier analysis of a few hundred of the donors, roughly 180 million T cells yielded 117 million unique TCR beta sequences and about 300 Gb of sequence data. About 280 gigabases of sequencing data and approximately 92 million unique TCR sequences made up an early release that covered around 640 HLA-typed donors. Of the 300 to 500 genotyped donors, 81% were placed in the genetic ancestry cluster associated with self-reported Caucasian donors. The aim of the study was to test whether cataloging public T cell receptors could identify signatures of past pathogen exposure. Using immunosequencing, the study profiled T cell repertoires from around 680 subjects and related those repertoires to cytomegalovirus serostatus. A separate validation cohort of 100 to 150 different subjects was used in addition to the roughly 700-subject first cohort. The study combined high-throughput TCR immunosequencing, statistical association of individual TCRs with disease status, and machine learning to predict cytomegalovirus infection status. To study patterns of TCR occurrence, a later analysis re-analyzed previously published TCR beta repertoires from hundreds of donors and added high-resolution HLA genotyping. In the later analysis, no new phenotypic data were used to find candidate immune exposures; instead, reliance was placed on TCR beta sequences and their occurrence across donors. In an earlier analysis of 500 to 650 of the donors, high-throughput TCR beta sequencing was used to judge whether each TCR beta V gene segment behaved as functional or pseudogenic. Donor age, sex, ethnicity and CMV serostatus were compiled together with the repertoire data. In a later genetic analysis, genome-wide SNP genotypes for about three fifths of the roughly 670 donors were used, and that subset was treated as a discovery cohort. All discovery cohort repertoires had been generated using a single sequencing platform. HLA typing covered class I and class II loci at four-digit resolution. Typing coverage varied by locus: roughly 620-640 donors for A, B, C, DRB1 and DQB1; roughly 500 for DQA1; over 600 for DPA1; roughly 450 for DPB1. Roughly 5 DR-DQ haplotypes were handled as single units for association and clustering, since linkage in the cohort was strong. Among around 400 genotyped donors of the cohort, an average of about 240,000 unique TCR beta nucleotide sequences were sequenced per donor, roughly 20% of them non-productive. Study-wide conclusions, independent of this receptor: The authors suggested that the approach could potentially be extended to other disease states and immunological phenotypes. In an earlier analysis of some 540 of the donors, most TCR beta V segments appeared in productive rearrangements about 90% or about 30% of the time, broadly matching IMGT annotations. Because the 87-base-pair reads could not distinguish some IMGT-functional V segments, including TRBV6-2 and TRBV6-3, those segments were excluded. A later analysis found that most CMV-associated TCR beta chains appeared HLA-restricted, with HLA associations seemingly driven largely by CMV exposure. A group of highly shared sequence variants was considered likely to be a technical artifact of the sequencing pipeline. In both the original and validation cohorts, the classifier was reported to diagnose cytomegalovirus status with high specificity and sensitivity. The study gave a list of 150 to 200 TCR beta chains associated with cytomegalovirus. A further reported finding was that TCR beta sequences accurately predicted the HLA-A and HLA-B alleles for most subjects in the first cohort. The cohort was sequenced for TCR beta chains only, and without alpha or paired-chain data the features that could be detected were limited. While some public TCRs were present in many individuals, most TCR sequences turned up only very rarely across donors. Compared with equally common non-associated chains, HLA-associated TCR beta chains in a later analysis were more clonally expanded and had lower generation probabilities. When HLA alleles, especially DR and DQ, strongly co-occurred, TCR associations were difficult to assign to individual alleles. Sequencing depth was assumed to be roughly uniform across donors in the presence/absence analyses, though that assumption may not hold. Several of the top co-occurrence clusters appeared to be linked to parvovirus B19, influenza, CMV and Epstein-Barr virus, according to a later analysis. Correlated functional status among segregating V segments might be attributable to linkage disequilibrium, but an unknown experimental factor could not be ruled out. A later analysis found that TCR association rates varied across HLA loci, with DRB1 alleles showing the most associated TCRs and HLA-C alleles the fewest. Specific HLA alleles were associated with about 17,000 TCR beta sequences at a false discovery rate of 0.05 in a later analysis. Because HLA typing was unavailable for some donors at each locus, only the typed subset was used in association tests. Because counts were too low, about 18 rarely observed V segments, including chromosome 9 orphons, were left out of the earlier analysis of approximately 580 of the donors. The only immune exposure information available for the cohort was CMV serostatus. Compared with the roughly 700-donor mean, donors in an Asian-associated ancestry cluster had fewer N-insertions in productive TCRs, according to a later genetic analysis. A later genetic analysis associated a missense DCLRE1C variant with V-gene and J-gene trimming of TCR beta chains, and an independent cohort replicated the association. In vitro tests confirmed that a few of the cytomegalovirus-associated TCR beta chains recognize cytomegalovirus antigens.

Library creation used the immunoSEQ multiplex PCR assay. The multiplex PCR relied on a mix of 60 forward primers for TCR Vbeta segments and 13 reverse primers for TCR Jbeta segments. A multiplex PCR assay on genomic DNA amplified the CDR3 region of rearranged TCR beta genes. The amplified TCR beta libraries were sequenced on the Illumina HiSeq System as 87-base-pair reads. For the original study's pipeline: A later analysis counted approximately 76 million unique TCR beta chains across the 550 to 750 repertoires, and roughly 9.9 million of these chains were shared by at least two donors. Raw reads were error-corrected and collapsed into unique sequences with a nearest-neighbor algorithm that merged closely related sequences to remove PCR and sequencing errors. CDR3 sequences were aligned to IMGT reference sequences to assign V, D and J gene segments. Each retained sequence needed at least a six-nucleotide match to both a V gene segment and a J gene segment. Rearrangements were classified as productive when the CDR3 lacked stop codons and remained in frame with V and J, and all other rearrangements were classified as non-productive. Following IMGT convention, CDR3 was defined as the stretch from the second conserved V-encoded cysteine up to the conserved J-encoded phenylalanine. The earlier analysis of 587 of the donors excluded any sequence lacking an unambiguous match to a single V gene segment. In an earlier analysis of 587 of the donors, V segments were called functional above 56.7% productive rearrangements and were called segregating when the between-donor standard deviation exceeded 5%. A statistical classification framework was developed to diagnose cytomegalovirus status using the catalog of TCR beta chain sequences. V and J gene assignment, in a later analysis, came from comparing TCR nucleotide sequences with IMGT/GENE-DB human TR gene sequences. In a later analysis, CDR3 sequences and most-parsimonious VDJ recombination scenarios were assigned using the TCRdist pipeline. In a later analysis, every TCR beta chain was defined by the combination of its CDR3 amino acid sequence and its V-gene family, and reads without a unique V-gene family were dropped. A later analysis removed roughly 590 highly shared, low-generation-probability nucleotide sequences to deal with suspected cross-contamination and a sequencing artifact. In a later analysis, a clonal expansion index was calculated for each public chain from normalized within-repertoire ranks of inferred template counts. A later analysis computed generation probabilities with a VDJ recombination model fitted to out-of-frame rearrangements, and checked the results against IGoR. A later analysis scored TCR-TCR, TCR-HLA and TCR-CMV co-occurrence with hypergeometric tests, applying a repertoire-size bias correction to TCR pairs. False discovery rates were estimated in a later analysis by permuting HLA or CMV assignments 20 times. In a later analysis, co-occurring TCRs were grouped using DBSCAN, with TCRdist sequence similarity added in when clustering inside HLA-allele-positive subsets. Repertoires with fewer than 30,000 or more than 120,000 public chains, plus five repertoires with anomalous nucleotide sharing, were excluded from co-occurrence clustering. TCRdb limited this immuneACCESS table to in-frame rearrangements with V and J called. A share of clones is missing; checked studies link under half to unresolved V genes, and the rest is unexplained. The D gene and trimming were derived from the DNA, and the V and J assignments and clone size from that table. This sample comprises some 130,000 clones, over 75% of them detected only once. 4% to 5.5% of the sample comes from the top ten.

The cohort was made up of 650 to 700 healthy bone marrow donors. At the time of sampling, all cohort members were nominally healthy, though unrecorded immune exposures were likely present. CMV serostatus was positive for around 310 and negative for about 55% of the 666 cohort members, and was not recorded for this donor. A peripheral blood sample was provided by each donor, and peripheral blood mononuclear cells were used for TCR beta sequencing. Genomic DNA extraction from the blood cell samples was performed with the Qiagen DNeasy Blood Extraction Kit. Measured from the cysteine to the phenylalanine, the CDR3 is 15 residues long. Solely the CDR3 DNA is kept, with 45 bases framed from the first base. For this chain, trimming is 4 bases at the V end and 0 bases at the J end, and the number of junction bases without a gene match is 4. Based on the germline V gene, the CDR1 and CDR2 sequences are SGDLS and YYNGEE.

This chain is built from TRBV9 and TRBJ2-1, and 7 bases in between align with TRBD2. Sequenced sample: PBMCs. The sequence came from a man between 25 and 39 years old in good health. Here the CDR3 is given as CASSPGLDSYNEQFF. The DNA sequence reads TGTGCCAGCAGCCCAGGACTAGACTCCTACAATGAGCAGTTCTTC.